This T cell receptor beta chain originates from a study of CD8+ T cells in alopecia areata. Study as a whole: It was oral tofacitinib, at 5 to 10 mg twice daily, that treated patients received. Study-wide findings and caveats: Expanded CD8+ clones among the top 100, as well as scalp clonality, were significantly decreased by tofacitinib. Unlike in mice, where it was clearer, TCR sharing across patients was less clear, possibly HLA-related.

As concerns this clone: Antigen specificity is unknown.

The CDR3 totals 13 residues. V lost 0 bases and J lost 8, with 9 bases in between. Germline CDR1 reads LNHNV; CDR2 reads YYDKDF (reference sequence). Treatment: oral pan-JAK inhibitor, 5-10 mg twice daily. The authors extracted RNA and reverse transcribed it into cDNA as the sequencing template. Only in-frame clones appear in the TCRdb table, and some are missing; sequencing was by immunoSEQ multiplex PCR. The sample has around 190,000 clones, more than 55% seen once. The chain couples TRBV15 to TRBJ2-3; D not resolved. The source was CD4+ T cells sorted from blood, collected between weeks 47 and 50, from a patient treated with tofacitinib. The sequence was collected from a human donor with alopecia areata. CDR3 bases: TGTGCCACCAGCAGAGATCAGGAAAGTACGCAGTATTTT. Protein: CATSRDQESTQYF.